This T cell receptor (beta chain) was recorded in a study of CD8 T cells in ankylosing spondylitis. General study results and limits: Prior literature has documented some motif variants in synovial fluid and blood from reactive arthritis. Characteristic, it appeared, of ankylosing spondylitis blood was a TCR beta motif of about eight highly homologous variants.

TCRdb reprocessed the 5' RACE reads via MiXCR and lists one record per CDR3 protein. The table has more than 100,000 distinct CDR3 sequences, under 20% seen once. This clonotype was seen only a few times. Its antigen remains unknown. Germline V CDR1 and CDR2: DFQATT, SNEGSKA (reference sequence). V was clipped by 2 bases and J by 3 bases, with 11 bases between them. The CDR3 contains 14 residues. The sample consisted of blood, either unsorted or a sorted T cell fraction (not recorded which). The receptor's source is a male donor with ankylosing spondylitis. The V call is TRBV20-1, the J call TRBJ2-4, with D unclear. CDR3 residues: CSARSGLVKNIQYF. CDR3 DNA sequence: TGCAGTGCTAGAAGTGGGCTGGTCAAAAACATTCAGTACTTC.